Sequencing of this T cell receptor (beta chain) was carried out in a study of vaccination and CD4 T cells after COVID-19. On the study more broadly: Two doses of either BNT162b2 or mRNA-1273 vaccine went to participants. Drawing of post-COVID samples took place a median 101 days after diagnosis (range 35 to 161).

Treatment described: 10-day PBMC culture with coronavirus spike peptide pools or control peptides (ViraFEST assay). Cultures used two million PBMCs per well, roughly 9.6 IU/ml IL-2 and about 9.9 ug/ml peptides. Germline V gene data show CDR1 as SGHVS and CDR2 as FQNEAQ. J lost 1 base, V lost 0 bases, and 11 bases had no gene match. The length of the CDR3 is 18 residues. The Oncomine TCR Beta short-read assay sequenced DNA from cultured CD4+ T cells. Each CDR3 protein gets one entry after TCRdb re-called the PCR reads with MiXCR. The sample records some 5,000 distinct CDR3 sequences, 70% to 80% being singletons. Remarks on this clonotype: Its antigen is currently unknown.

Sequenced input: CD4+ T cells from blood, cultured in vitro. This rearrangement joins TRBV7-8 to TRBJ1-2; 7 nucleotides line up with TRBD1. The receptor was isolated from a human donor who had recovered from COVID-19. DNA for the CDR3: TGTGCCAGCAGCTTAGCTGATCCGGGACAGATACTTAACTATGGCTACACCTTC. Protein product: CASSLADPGQILNYGYTF.